The 5 T cell receptor beta chains below were found in one sample sequenced in a study of cytomegalovirus exposure and HLA in healthy donors. Sequenced by immunoSEQ multiplex PCR; TCRdb stores in-frame clones only, minus some. The sample includes approximately 200,000 clones, around 88% seen only once; the top ten take 2.9%. The sequenced sample was PBMCs. The receptors were sampled from a woman between 18 and 29 years old in good health and CMV-seronegative.

This clone was observed once. The chain joins TRBV9 to TRBJ2-1, with 9 nucleotides matching TRBD1. Germline V gene lookup returns CDR1 SGDLS and CDR2 YYNGEE. Trimming removed 4 bases from V and 10 bases from J; junction bases left unmatched: 9. The CDR3 consists of 14 residues. CDR3 residues: CASSIRTGEGEQFF. As DNA, the CDR3 is TGTGCCAGCAGCATCCGGACAGGGGAGGGCGAGCAGTTCTTC.

The gene calls are TRBV4-1 and TRBJ2-1, with D possibly being TRBD2 (6 bases). Trimming stripped 4 bases from V and 8 bases from J, with 12 bases between. The CDR3 extends over 13 amino acids. Germline assignment: CDR1 MGHRA and CDR2 YSYEKL. The CDR3 reads CASSPFSGDEQFF. The DNA for the CDR3 is TGCGCCAGCAGCCCCTTCTCGGGGGATGAGCAGTTCTTC.

The V gene is TRBV10-3, the J gene TRBJ2-5, with TRBD2 as a possible D gene (6 bases). This CDR3 contains 14 residues. V was cut by 4 bases and J by 5 bases, with 14 bases left in between. Germline CDR1 is ENHRY and CDR2 is SYGVKD. CDR3 nucleotide sequence: TGTGCCATCAGTGGCGGGGAGACTCGGGAGACCCAGTACTTC. The encoded protein is CAISGGETRETQYF.

CDR3 region: CASSPSAGGEENYGYTF. CDR3 bases: TGTGCCAGCAGCCCCTCCGCGGGGGGCGAGGAGAACTATGGCTACACCTTC. V gene TRBV9 combines with J gene TRBJ1-2, with D possibly matching TRBD1 (6 bases). Germline loops: CDR1 SGDLS, CDR2 YYNGEE. V was pared by 4 bases and J by 2 bases, with 21 bases between. The CDR3 extends over 17 amino acids.

This chain links TRBV19 with TRBJ2-7; 9 bases align to TRBD1. The CDR3 has 14 amino acids. V lost 6 bases to trimming and J lost 0 bases; unmatched junction nucleotides: 3. Looked up from germline, CDR1 is LNHDA and CDR2 is SQIVND (reference sequence). CDR3 residues: CASSGTGTSYEQYF. The CDR3 DNA follows: TGTGCCAGTAGCGGGACAGGGACCTCCTACGAGCAGTACTTC.